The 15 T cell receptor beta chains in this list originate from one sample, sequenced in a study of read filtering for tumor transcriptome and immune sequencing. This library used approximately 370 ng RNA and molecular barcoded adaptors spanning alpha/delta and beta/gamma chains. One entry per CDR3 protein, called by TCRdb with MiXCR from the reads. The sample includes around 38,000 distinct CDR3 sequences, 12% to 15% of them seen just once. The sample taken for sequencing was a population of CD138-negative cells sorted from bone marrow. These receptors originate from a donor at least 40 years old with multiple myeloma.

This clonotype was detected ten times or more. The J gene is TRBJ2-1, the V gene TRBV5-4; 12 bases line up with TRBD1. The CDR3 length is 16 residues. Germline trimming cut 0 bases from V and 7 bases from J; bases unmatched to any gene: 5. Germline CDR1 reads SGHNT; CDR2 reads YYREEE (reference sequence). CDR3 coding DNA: TGTGCCAGCAGCTTGGCCGGGACAGGGGGCTATAATGAGCAGTTCTTC. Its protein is CASSLAGTGGYNEQFF. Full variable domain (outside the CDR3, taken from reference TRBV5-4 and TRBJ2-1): ETGVTQSPTHLIKTRGQQVTLRCSSQSGHNTVSWYQQALGQGPQFIFQYYREEENGRGNFPPRFSGLQFPNYSSELNVNALELDDSALYLCASSLAGTGGYNEQFFGPGTRLTVL.

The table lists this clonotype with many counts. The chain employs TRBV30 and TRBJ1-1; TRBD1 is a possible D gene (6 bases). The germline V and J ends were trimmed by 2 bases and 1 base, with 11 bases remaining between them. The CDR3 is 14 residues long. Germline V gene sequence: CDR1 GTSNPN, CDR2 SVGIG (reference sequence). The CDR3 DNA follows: TGTGCCTGGAGTTCGACAGGCAGGAACACTGAAGCTTTCTTT. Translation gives CAWSSTGRNTEAFF.

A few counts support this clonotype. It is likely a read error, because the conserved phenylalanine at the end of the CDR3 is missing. This CDR3 reads CASSLEGSLAGYEQYI. The CDR3 DNA sequence: TGTGCCAGCAGCTTAGAGGGTTCCCTAGCGGGGTACGAGCAGTACATC. The rearrangement links TRBV7-8 to TRBJ2-7; 9 bases are shared with TRBD2. The V segment lost 1 base and the J segment 4 bases; nucleotides outside the gene matches: 8. This CDR3 contains 16 residues. CDR1 is SGHVS and CDR2 is FQNEAQ in the germline V gene.

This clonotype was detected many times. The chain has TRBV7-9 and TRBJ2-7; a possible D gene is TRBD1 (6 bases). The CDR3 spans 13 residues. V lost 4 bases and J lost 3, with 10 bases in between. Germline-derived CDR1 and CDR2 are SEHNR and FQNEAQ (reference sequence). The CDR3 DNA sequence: TGTGCCAGCAGCTCAAACAGGGACTACGAGCAGTACTTC. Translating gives CASSSNRDYEQYF.

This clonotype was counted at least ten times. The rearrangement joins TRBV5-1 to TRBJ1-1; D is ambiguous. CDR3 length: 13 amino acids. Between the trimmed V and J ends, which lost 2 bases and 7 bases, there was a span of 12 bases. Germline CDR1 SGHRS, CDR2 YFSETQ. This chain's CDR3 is CASSFSSGGEAFF. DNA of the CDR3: TGCGCCAGCAGCTTCTCCTCGGGCGGTGAAGCTTTCTTT. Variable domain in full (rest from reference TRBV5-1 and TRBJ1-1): KAGVTQTPRYLIKTRGQQVTLSCSPISGHRSVSWYQQTPGQGLQFLFEYFSETQRNKGNFPGRFSGRQFSNSRSEMNVSTLELGDSALYLCASSFSSGGEAFFGQGTRLTVV.

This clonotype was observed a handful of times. For the CDR3, the DNA is TGTGCCAGCAGTGGTGGAGGCCCTGGAAACACCATATATTTT. Its protein is CASSGGGPGNTIYF. J is TRBJ1-3 and V is TRBV2; D not resolved. Germline V CDR1 and CDR2: SNHLY, FYNNEI. The CDR3 runs 14 residues. V lost 4 bases to trimming and J lost 2 bases, with 9 bases between them. Full variable domain (rest looked up from reference TRBV2 and TRBJ1-3): EPEVTQTPSHQVTQMGQEVILRCVPISNHLYFYWYRQILGQKVEFLVSFYNNEISEKSEIFDDQFSVERPDGSNFTLKIRSTKLEDSAMYFCASSGGGPGNTIYFGEGSWLTVV.

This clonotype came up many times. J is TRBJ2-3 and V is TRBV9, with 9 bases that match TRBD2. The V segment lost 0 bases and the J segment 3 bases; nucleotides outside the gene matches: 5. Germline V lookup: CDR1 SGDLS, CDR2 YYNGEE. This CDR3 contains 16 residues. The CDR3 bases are TGTGCCAGCAGCGTAGAGGCGGGAGGGCCAACAGATACGCAGTATTTT. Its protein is CASSVEAGGPTDTQYF.

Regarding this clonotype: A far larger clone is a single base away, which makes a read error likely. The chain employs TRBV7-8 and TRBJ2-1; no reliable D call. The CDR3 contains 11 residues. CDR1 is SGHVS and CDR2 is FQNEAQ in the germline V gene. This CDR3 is CASILLGEQFF. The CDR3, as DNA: TGTGCCAGCATCTTATTGGGTGAGCAGTTCTTC.

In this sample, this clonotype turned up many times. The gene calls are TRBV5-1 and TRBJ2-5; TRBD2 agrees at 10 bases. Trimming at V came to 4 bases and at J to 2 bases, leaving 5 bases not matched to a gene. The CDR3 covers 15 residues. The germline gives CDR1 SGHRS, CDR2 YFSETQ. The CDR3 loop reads CASSQGLAEQETQYF. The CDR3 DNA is TGCGCCAGCAGCCAAGGACTAGCGGAACAAGAGACCCAGTACTTC.

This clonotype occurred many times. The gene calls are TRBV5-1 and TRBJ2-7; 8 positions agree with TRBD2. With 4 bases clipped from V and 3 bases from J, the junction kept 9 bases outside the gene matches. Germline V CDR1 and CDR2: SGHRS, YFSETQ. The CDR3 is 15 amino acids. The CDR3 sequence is CASSPAGTRSYEQYF. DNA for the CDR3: TGCGCCAGCAGCCCCGCCGGGACTAGAAGCTACGAGCAGTACTTC.

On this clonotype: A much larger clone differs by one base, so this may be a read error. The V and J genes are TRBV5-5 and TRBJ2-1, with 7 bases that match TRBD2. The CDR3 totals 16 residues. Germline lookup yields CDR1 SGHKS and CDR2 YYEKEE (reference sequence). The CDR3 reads CASSSDAGVSHNEQSF. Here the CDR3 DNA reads TGTGCCAGCAGCTCGGATGCGGGAGTTTCCCACAATGAGCAGTCCTTC.

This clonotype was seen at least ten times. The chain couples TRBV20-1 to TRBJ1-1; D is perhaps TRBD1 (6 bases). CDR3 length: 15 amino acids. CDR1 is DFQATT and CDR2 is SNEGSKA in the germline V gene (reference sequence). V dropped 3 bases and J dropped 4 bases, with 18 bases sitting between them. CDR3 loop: CSARGGADLGTEAFF. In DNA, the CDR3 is TGCAGTGCTAGGGGGGGGGCGGACCTGGGCACTGAAGCTTTCTTT.

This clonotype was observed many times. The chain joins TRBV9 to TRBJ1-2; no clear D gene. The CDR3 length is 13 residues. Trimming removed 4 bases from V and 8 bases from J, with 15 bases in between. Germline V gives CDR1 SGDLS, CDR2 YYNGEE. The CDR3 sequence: CASSRDPMRGYTF. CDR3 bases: TGTGCCAGCAGCCGGGATCCCATGCGCGGCTACACCTTC.

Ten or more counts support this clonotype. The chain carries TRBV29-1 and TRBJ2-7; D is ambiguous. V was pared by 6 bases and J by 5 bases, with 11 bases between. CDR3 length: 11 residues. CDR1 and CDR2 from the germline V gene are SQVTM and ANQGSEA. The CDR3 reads CSVPLRDEQYF. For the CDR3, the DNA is TGCAGCGTCCCCCTAAGAGACGAGCAGTACTTC.

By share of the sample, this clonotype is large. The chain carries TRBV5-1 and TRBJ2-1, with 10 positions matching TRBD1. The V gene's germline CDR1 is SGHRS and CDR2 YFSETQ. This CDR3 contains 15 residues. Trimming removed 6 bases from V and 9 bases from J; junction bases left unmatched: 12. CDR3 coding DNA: TGCGCCAGCACTTTCGGACAGGGGGTACGAGGTGAGCAGTTCTTC. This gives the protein CASTFGQGVRGEQFF.